The clone carrying this T cell receptor beta chain was recorded only once. The antigen remains undetermined. Collection of blood occurred at baseline, at cycle 4 day 1, and at cycle 7 day 1. This entry belongs to a study of OX40 agonist ivuxolimab in advanced cancers. Overall study results and limits: Mean expanded clone counts were higher in CD8+ than CD4+ T cells. In the 0.1-3.0 mg/kg groups, partial responders showed among the lowest expansion.

Trimming took off 2 bases at V and 0 bases at J, with 15 bases between the two ends. The CDR3 has 17 amino acids. Per germline, CDR1 SGHAT and CDR2 FQDESV (reference sequence). Using immunoSEQ multiplex PCR, the repertoire was profiled, and TCRdb retains in-frame clones only, with some absent. Of around 100,000 clones listed, around 90% are singletons. This chain links TRBV11-1 with TRBJ2-3; unclear D gene. Here the sequenced sample was CD4+ or CD8+ T cells sorted from blood, taken in a trial of the OX40 agonist ivuxolimab. The receptor comes from an adult with an advanced solid tumor such as melanoma, head and neck, liver or kidney cancer. DNA for the CDR3: TGTGCCAGCAGCTTAAGCCCCGTCCGATCTAGCACAGATACGCAGTATTTT. This gives the protein CASSLSPVRSSTDTQYF.